The 10 T cell receptor beta chains reported below all come from one sample, sequenced in a study of blood T cell repertoires in COVID-19. Using immunoSEQ multiplex PCR, the repertoire was profiled, and TCRdb retains in-frame clones only, with some absent. The sample lists roughly 500,000 clones, 85% to 90% occurring once. What was sequenced was PBMCs or T cells enriched from blood (not recorded which). The receptors here all came from a woman between 40 and 50 years old who had recovered from COVID-19.

The chain combines TRBV27 with TRBJ1-2; TRBD1 matches 8 bases. The V gene end was trimmed by 5 bases and the J gene end by 3 bases; junction bases not matched to a gene: 8. The CDR3 consists of 15 residues. Germline-derived CDR1 and CDR2 are MNHEY and SMNVEV (reference sequence). CDR3 loop: CASSPVGTGDYGYTF. The CDR3 coding sequence is TGTGCCAGCAGTCCTGTGGGGACAGGAGACTATGGCTACACCTTC.

In its sample, this clone was seen once. This chain uses TRBV19 with TRBJ2-1, with TRBD2 matching 8 bases. CDR1 is LNHDA and CDR2 is SQIVND in the germline V gene (reference sequence). CDR3 size: 15 residues. The V and J ends lost 4 bases and 5 bases, in that order; junction bases with no gene match: 7. The CDR3 reads CASSTSGSRHNEQFF. Written as DNA, the CDR3 is TGTGCCAGTAGTACCAGCGGGAGTAGGCACAATGAGCAGTTCTTC. The entire variable domain, with the rest obtained from reference TRBV19 and TRBJ2-1, is as follows: DGGITQSPKYLFRKEGQNVTLSCEQNLNHDAMYWYRQDPGQGLRLIYYSQIVNDFQKGDIAEGYSVSREKKESFPLTVTSAQKNPTAFYLCASSTSGSRHNEQFFGPGTRLTVL.

V usage is TRBV2 and J usage is TRBJ2-7; 8 bases align to TRBD2. Germline CDR1 is SNHLY and CDR2 is FYNNEI. This CDR3 has 14 residues. After removal of 8 bases from V and 0 bases from J, the junction contained 6 bases not matched to a gene. The CDR3 nucleotides are TGTGCCAGCCGTAGCGGGGCCAGCTCCTACGAGCAGTACTTC. The encoded protein is CASRSGASSYEQYF.

This chain uses TRBV6-5 with TRBJ1-6, with 9 bases matching TRBD1. V lost 6 bases and J lost 9; bases outside the gene matches: 6. CDR3 length equals 14 residues. Germline V CDR1 and CDR2: MNHEY, SVGAGI. The CDR3 nucleotides read TGTGCCAGCAGCTCGGACAGGGGAACTTCACCCCTCCACTTT. Residues: CASSSDRGTSPLHF.

The chain uses TRBV24-1 and TRBJ2-1, with 15 bases fitting TRBD2. CDR3 length: 16 residues. Germline-derived CDR1 and CDR2 are KGHDR and SFDVKD. Unmatched junction bases numbered 8, after V lost 7 bases and J lost 8 bases. The CDR3: CATSFGLAGGRDEQFF. The CDR3 DNA follows: TGTGCCACCAGCTTTGGACTAGCGGGAGGGCGGGATGAGCAGTTCTTC.

V and J are TRBV11-2 and TRBJ1-2; no reliable D call. V gave up 0 bases and J gave up 8 bases, with 7 bases separating them. CDR1 SGHAT and CDR2 FQNNGV come from the germline V gene. This CDR3 region has 12 residues. The CDR3 DNA follows: TGTGCCAGCAGCTTAGAAGGGAGCGGCTACACCTTC. This codes for CASSLEGSGYTF. Using reference TRBV11-2 and TRBJ1-2 for the parts outside the CDR3, the full variable domain is EAGVAQSPRYKIIEKRQSVAFWCNPISGHATLYWYQQILGQGPKLLIQFQNNGVVDDSQLPKDRFSAERLKGVDSTLKIQPAKLEDSAVYLCASSLEGSGYTFGSGTRLTVV.

The chain carries TRBV18 and TRBJ2-2; 9 bases align to TRBD1. V was clipped by 1 base and J by 6 bases; unmatched bases: 0. The CDR3 consists of 14 residues. Germline V gene data show CDR1 as KGHSH and CDR2 as LQKENI. Here the CDR3 reads CASSPRQGAGELFF. Written as DNA, the CDR3 is TGTGCCAGCTCACCACGACAGGGGGCCGGGGAGCTGTTTTTT. Looking up the rest from reference TRBV18 and TRBJ2-2 gives the full variable domain: NAGVMQNPRHLVRRRGQEARLRCSPMKGHSHVYWYRQLPEEGLKFMVYLQKENIIDESGMPKERFSAEFPKEGPSILRIQQVVRGDSAAYFCASSPRQGAGELFFGEGSRLTVL.

The chain is built from TRBV4-1 and TRBJ2-1, with 12 bases identical to TRBD1. The junction had 1 base not matched to a gene; V was cut back by 0 bases and J by 7 bases. Germline-derived CDR1 and CDR2 are MGHRA and YSYEKL. The CDR3 runs 15 residues. CDR3 nucleotides: TGCGCCAGCAGCCAAGAGGGACAGGGGGCTAATGAGCAGTTCTTC. The encoded protein is CASSQEGQGANEQFF.

The V gene is TRBV5-4, the J gene TRBJ2-5, with 14 bases identical to TRBD2. J lost 4 bases, V lost 7 bases, and 0 bases had no gene match. Germline V gene lookup returns CDR1 SGHNT and CDR2 YYREEE (reference sequence). This CDR3 has 13 residues. CDR3 sequence (DNA): TGTGCCAGCGGGACTAGCGGGAGAGAGACCCAGTACTTC. This translates into CASGTSGRETQYF.

V usage is TRBV4-3 and J usage is TRBJ1-2, with no clear D. Trimming pared 1 base from V and 2 bases from J, leaving 14 bases between. There are 16 residues in the CDR3. CDR1 and CDR2 (germline): LGHNA, YSLEER. CDR3 amino acids: CASSQGRHRSNYGYTF. Here the CDR3 DNA reads TGCGCCAGCAGCCAAGGTCGCCACAGATCGAACTATGGCTACACCTTC.